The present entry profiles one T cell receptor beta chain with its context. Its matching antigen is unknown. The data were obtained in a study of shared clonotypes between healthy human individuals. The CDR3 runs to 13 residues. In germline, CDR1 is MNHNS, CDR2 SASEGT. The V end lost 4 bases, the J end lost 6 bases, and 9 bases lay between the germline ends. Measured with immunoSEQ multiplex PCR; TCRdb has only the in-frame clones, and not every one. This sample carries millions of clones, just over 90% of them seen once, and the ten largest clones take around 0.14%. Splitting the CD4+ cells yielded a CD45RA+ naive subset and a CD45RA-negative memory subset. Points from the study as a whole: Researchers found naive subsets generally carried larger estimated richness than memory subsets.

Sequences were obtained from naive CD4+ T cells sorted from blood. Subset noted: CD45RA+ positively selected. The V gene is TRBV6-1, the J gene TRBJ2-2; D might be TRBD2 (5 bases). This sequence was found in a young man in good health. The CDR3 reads CASSVTSSGELFF. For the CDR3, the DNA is TGTGCCAGCAGTGTTACTAGTTCCGGGGAGCTGTTTTTT.